This entry describes one T cell receptor (beta chain). Its target is unknown. The CDR3 runs to 13 residues. Per the germline V gene, CDR1 is MNHEY and CDR2 is SMNVEV (reference sequence). Trimming took 5 bases from V and 4 from J, leaving 12 bases between them. This sample stems from a study of graft-versus-host responses after intestinal transplantation. Study in general: In this cohort, recipients had multivisceral, liver-intestinal, or isolated intestinal transplants. Recipients were all induced with anti-thymocyte globulin, then given tacrolimus and steroids for 3 to 4 years.

Measured with immunoSEQ multiplex PCR; TCRdb has only the in-frame clones, and not every one. Of approximately 90,000 clones in the sample, roughly 90% were seen once. General observations from the study: Allografts of one patient group, those with graft-donor T cell macrochimerism, had high graft-versus-host to host-versus-graft clonal ratios. Early declines in HvG clones that occurred post-transplant were associated with peak circulating GvH clone levels.

The clonotype was recovered from a human donor who was the organ donor for an intestinal transplant. The specimen was unstimulated CD8+ T cells sorted from spleen or lymph node cells, collected before transplant. V usage is TRBV27 and J usage is TRBJ2-7; D remains unclear. The CDR3: CASSLTPSYEQYF. For the CDR3, the DNA is TGTGCCAGCAGTCTCACCCCTTCTTACGAGCAGTACTTC.